This is a list of T cell receptor beta chains from one sample in a study of blood T cell repertoires in COVID-19. The protocol was immunoSEQ multiplex PCR, while the TCRdb copy is restricted to in-frame clones and leaves out a portion. The sample carries roughly 45,000 clones, 70% to 90% recorded once. Sample: peripheral blood. These receptors were taken from a man in his fifties with active COVID-19. Both conserved end residues are part of each CDR3. Each record gives: V gene, D gene, J gene, clone size, CDR3 DNA, CDR3 protein. A D gene is named only where the DNA matches it firmly. Not all rows give a size; the values are once, few, many and, for expanded clones, a class.

>TRBV24-1|.|TRBJ2-1|.
TGTGCCACCTCGGGGGTTAGACTGGGGGACAATGAGCAGTTCTTC
CATSGVRLGDNEQFF
>TRBV6-5|TRBD1|TRBJ2-5|.
TGTGCCAGCAGCACGGGACAGGGACGAGAGACCCAGTACTTC
CASSTGQGRETQYF
>TRBV7-2|.|TRBJ2-7|once
TGTGCCAGCGCGATGGGATGGGGGGGGGCCGACGAGCAGTACTTC
CASAMGWGGADEQYF
>TRBV14|.|TRBJ1-1|.
TGTGCCAGCAGCCAAGATCTCTATACTGAAGCTTTCTTT
CASSQDLYTEAFF
>TRBV7-9|TRBD2|TRBJ2-3|.
TGTGCCAGCAGCGATTTTCGGGGGGTCCGCACAGATACGCAGTATTTT
CASSDFRGVRTDTQYF
>TRBV7-9|TRBD1|TRBJ1-2|few
TGTGCCAGCAGCTTAGGACAGGGGAGCGGCTACACCTTC
CASSLGQGSGYTF
>TRBV6-4|.|TRBJ1-1|once
TGTGCCAGCAGTGCCAAAAGAGGGACTGAAGCTTTCTTT
CASSAKRGTEAFF
>TRBV18|TRBD1|TRBJ2-1|once
TGTGCCAGCTCATCTTACAGGGGGCTAAATGAGCAGTTCTTC
CASSSYRGLNEQFF
>TRBV3-1/TRBV3-2|.|TRBJ2-5|.
TGTGCCAGCAGCGCGGAGCACCTAGTGGAGACCCAGTACTTC
CASSAEHLVETQYF
>TRBV4-1|TRBD2|TRBJ2-1|.
TGCGCCAGCAGCCAACCGACTAGCGGATACAATGAGCAGTTCTTC
CASSQPTSGYNEQFF
>TRBV7-2|TRBD2|TRBJ2-7|.
TGTGCCAGCAGCTTAGGGACTAGCGCCTCCTACGAGCAGTACTTC
CASSLGTSASYEQYF
>TRBV7-2|TRBD1|TRBJ2-1|.
TGTGCCAGCACCCGGGACAGGGGCCTTGAGCAGTTCTTC
CASTRDRGLEQFF
>TRBV28|TRBD2|TRBJ2-5|.
TGTGCCAGCAGTTTATTACTAGCGGGAGGGAACCAAGAGACCCAGTACTTC
CASSLLLAGGNQETQYF
>TRBV4-3|.|TRBJ2-7|.
TGCGCCAGCAGTTACAGGGAACACTCCTACGAGCAGTACTTC
CASSYREHSYEQYF
>TRBV28|TRBD2|TRBJ2-5|.
TGTGCCAGCACCCCGGGACTAGCGGGGCAAGAGACCCAGTACTTC
CASTPGLAGQETQYF
>TRBV25-1|.|TRBJ2-7|few
TGTGCCAGCAGTCTACAGGGCAACTACGAGCAGTACTTC
CASSLQGNYEQYF
>TRBV24-1|TRBD1|TRBJ2-7|.
TGTGCCACCAGTGAGGCAGGGGGTACCTACGAGCAGTACTTC
CATSEAGGTYEQYF
>TRBV5-1|.|TRBJ2-6|.
TGCGCCAGCAGCCGTACGGGGGACGGGGCCAACGTCCTGACTTTC
CASSRTGDGANVLTF
>TRBV4-2|TRBD1|TRBJ1-2|once
TGTGCCAGCAGCCAAGAACAGGGGCGGGGAGGCTACACCTTC
CASSQEQGRGGYTF
>TRBV7-8|.|TRBJ2-7|.
TGTGCCAGCAGCTTAGTCCCAGGGGACGAGCAGTACTTC
CASSLVPGDEQYF
>TRBV7-2|TRBD2|TRBJ2-7|.
TGTGCCAGCAGCTTAAGCGGGGGGGGTCGAGGCGAGCAGTACTTC
CASSLSGGGRGEQYF
>TRBV19|TRBD1|TRBJ1-5|.
TGTGCCAGATATCCCGGGACAGGGGATCAGCCCCAGCATTTT
CARYPGTGDQPQHF
>TRBV5-4|.|TRBJ2-5|.
TGTGCCAGCAGCTTTGGAGGGGGCAAGGAAGAGACCCAGTACTTC
CASSFGGGKEETQYF
>TRBV19|.|TRBJ2-3|.
TGTGCCAGTAGTACGGGGGGCGCGGGTAGCGATACGCAGTATTTT
CASSTGGAGSDTQYF
>TRBV24-1|.|TRBJ2-2|few
TGTGCCACCAGTGATCCAGGGGTCGGCGGGGAGCTGTTTTTT
CATSDPGVGGELFF
>TRBV7-9|TRBD1|TRBJ1-2|.
TGTGCCAGCAGCCGCTCTGGGACAGCCTATGGCTACACCTTC
CASSRSGTAYGYTF
>TRBV18|TRBD1|TRBJ1-2|medium-sized
TGTGCCAGCTCACCCGGCGAGACAGGGATCTATGGCTACACCTTC
CASSPGETGIYGYTF
>TRBV19|TRBD1|TRBJ1-3|.
TGTGCCAGCGCCCGGGACAGCTCTGGAAACACCATATATTTT
CASARDSSGNTIYF